The subject of this entry is one TCR beta chain. Its antigen is as yet unknown. TCRdb used MiXCR to reprocess the RT-PCR reads, holding one entry per CDR3 protein. The sample holds hundreds of thousands of distinct CDR3 sequences, less than 30% seen once. This specimen belongs to a study of response to subunit inactivated influenza vaccine. V lost 8 bases and J lost 1, with 11 bases in between. CDR3 size: 14 residues. CDR1 is MNHEY and CDR2 is SVGAGI in the germline V gene. The study, taken as a whole, reports: Few new T cells, the authors suggested, are recruited by each seasonal influenza vaccination.

Sequencing used CD4+ T cells sorted from PBMCs, obtained more than 4 days after vaccination. V and J are TRBV6-5 and TRBJ2-2; tentative D call: TRBD1 (6 bases). The sequence was collected from a man aged 45-65 years who received an inactivated influenza vaccine. The CDR3 loop is CASCYRVNTGELFF. Written as DNA, the CDR3 is TGTGCCAGCTGCTACAGGGTGAACACCGGGGAGCTGTTTTTT.